This T cell receptor beta chain was identified during a study of blood T cell repertoires in COVID-19. Looking at the study overall: The samples span acute and convalescent COVID-19 from the United States, Italy and Spain. Sample material is recorded as cDNA or gDNA derived from T cells, B-cell-depleted T cells, or PBMCs.

Generated by immunoSEQ multiplex PCR, the TCRdb table keeps only in-frame clones and is missing some. The profile shows under 150,000 clones, around 89% of them singletons. V was clipped by 4 bases and J by 5 bases; unmatched bases: 6. Germline V gene data show CDR1 as SGHTA and CDR2 as FQGNSA. CDR3 length equals 15 residues. The V gene is TRBV7-2, the J gene TRBJ2-1; TRBD2 matches at 9 bases. Sequenced input: peripheral blood. The source of this sequence is a human donor in a cohort sampled during active COVID-19. The CDR3 reads CASSWRGGLNNEQFF. As DNA, the CDR3 is TGTGCCAGCAGCTGGCGGGGGGGCTTGAACAATGAGCAGTTCTTC.